The present entry profiles one T cell receptor (beta chain) with its context. The antigen remains unidentified. Amplification used 60 Vbeta primers and 13 Jbeta primers. Clones were read by immunoSEQ multiplex PCR, and TCRdb kept only the in-frame ones, dropping some. The sample includes approximately 200,000 clones, around 86% seen only once; the top ten take 6.5%. The source of the sample is a study of cytomegalovirus exposure and HLA in healthy donors. Findings of the study overall: An assumption of roughly uniform sequencing depth across donors underlay the presence/absence analyses.

CDR1 is MDHEN, CDR2 SYDVKM, per germline. The CDR3 is 10 residues long. Between the trimmed V and J ends, which lost 4 bases and 11 bases, there was a span of 8 bases. The receptor's source is a woman in her forties or fifties in good health and CMV-seropositive. This rearrangement joins TRBV28 to TRBJ1-1, with D possibly matching TRBD1 (5 bases). The sample consisted of PBMCs. The CDR3, as DNA: TGTGCCAGCAGTTCAGGGCGGGCTTTCTTT. This codes for CASSSGRAFF.